This T cell receptor (beta chain) stems from a study of shared clonotypes between healthy human individuals (dated by TCRdb to the early 2020s). For the study in its entirety: The cohort included a few men and a couple of women between 18 and 49 years of age. To increase sequencing depth and limit assay-specific biases, different laboratories used diverse techniques to prepare libraries and sequence TCR repertoires. To estimate repertoire size and how much clonotype sharing occurs between individuals, the study deeply sequenced the blood TCR repertoires of five healthy adults. Per donor, leukapheresis produced somewhere between about 0.9 and 10 billion PBMCs. General findings and caveats noted by the study authors: Sampling was limited to blood, and TCR repertoires in tissue likely differ from TCR repertoires in blood. The genetic and exposure-history diversity represented was limited by the small number of donors. Based on pairwise subsampling, the degree of clonotype sharing among donors was expected to be affected by sequencing depth.

The donors were healthy, HIV-negative adults with no recently reported acute infections or vaccinations. Every donor was a Caucasian adult living in Nashville, Tennessee, USA. For unsorted samples, 96 million or so PBMCs were counted, and genomic DNA was extracted using the QIAamp DNA Blood Mini kit. Blood was collected by leukapheresis, and PBMCs were isolated by Ficoll-Histopaque density gradient centrifugation and then cryopreserved in liquid nitrogen vapor phase. Using the deep immunoSEQ assay, TCR CDR3 regions were amplified from genomic DNA by multiplex PCR. Extracted genomic DNA from each cell subset was distributed evenly across all wells of several immunoSEQ 96-well plates, and each plate was treated as a replicate. Each replicate PCR for unsorted PBMC received 250 to 300 ng genomic DNA, equal to around 30,000 T cell genomes. Unsorted PBMC genomic DNA was sequenced across ten immunoSEQ deep assay plates. Purified libraries were quantified with a Qubit 3.0 fluorometer, sized on a Bioanalyzer 2100, and re-quantified with the KAPA Library Quantification kit. A separate single-read 150-cycle Illumina NextSeq 550 flow cell was used to sequence each immunoSEQ 96-well plate. From the authors' description of their analysis: Because the immunoSEQ output held only junctional sequences and lacked quality scores, the filtering could not match the filtering applied to full-length reads. Sequences were annotated with PyIR, a Python wrapper for IgBLAST v1.9, using IMGT germline references to assign V/J genes and CDR3. Reads were filtered out if the reads had weak V/J assignments (E-value above 1e-6), no CDR3, stop codons, out-of-frame junctions, or ambiguous translated residues. V3J clonotypes were defined by identical inferred V gene, J gene, and CDR3 amino acid sequence. The percentage overlap between two repertoires was calculated by dividing the number of shared unique clonotypes by the size of the smaller repertoire. Repertoire richness was assessed with RTK rarefaction, the Chao1 estimator, and Recon v2.1 estimates of unobserved clonotypes. The clones in this table, taken by TCRdb from immuneACCESS, are in-frame only. Not every clone is retained; where verified, under half of the shortfall comes from an unresolved V gene, and the cause of the rest is unknown. That table furnishes V, J and clone size, whereas the DNA furnished D and trimming. The sample table holds 550,000 to 600,000 clones, of which around three quarters were seen once. The ten largest clones capture approximately 12% of the sample.

As concerns this clone: Its antigen has not been determined. A far larger clone is one base from this, pointing to a likely read error.

Material: PBMCs. The receptor was isolated from a middle-aged woman in good health. Some clones in this sample may be carry-over from other donors' samples.

The bases read TGCGCCAGCAGCTTTGGCTCCTTTACCCAGTACTTC. This gives the protein CASSFGSFTQYF. This sequence uses TRBV5-1 and TRBJ2-5; no D segment can be confidently identified. Relative to germline, V is 2 bases shorter and J is 8 bases shorter, with 10 bases between their ends. The CDR3, cysteine through phenylalanine, is 12 amino acids long. The retained sequence is limited to the CDR3, 36 bases, with the frame set at the first base. The germline V gene yields SGHRS for CDR1 and YFSETQ for CDR2. Joined to the reference TRBV5-1 and TRBJ2-5 proteins, this CDR3 gives the full variable domain: KAGVTQTPRYLIKTRGQQVTLSCSPISGHRSVSWYQQTPGQGLQFLFEYFSETQRNKGNFPGRFSGRQFSNSRSEMNVSTLELGDSALYLCASSFGSFTQYFGPGTRLLVL.